This T cell receptor beta chain was captured by sequencing in a study of cytomegalovirus exposure and HLA in healthy donors. The CDR3 runs 13 residues. Trimming shortened V by 8 bases and J by 1 base, and 11 bases separated the two germline ends. Germline V gene lookup returns CDR1 MGHRA and CDR2 YSYEKL. The sample holds a few counts of this clone. No antigen is known for it. Study-wide results and caveats: Researchers reported from a later analysis that most CMV-associated TCR beta chains appeared HLA-restricted. Per a prior analysis, the majority of TCR beta V segments were productive roughly 90% or roughly 30% of the time. Later on, a genetic analysis was performed. It linked a missense variant in DCLRE1C with V- and J-gene trimming of TCR beta.

This PCR relied on a set of 60 Vbeta primers and 13 Jbeta primers. Generated by immunoSEQ multiplex PCR, the TCRdb table keeps only in-frame clones and is missing some. The sample holds over 150,000 clones, 80% seen once. This chain links TRBV4-1 with TRBJ1-1; D perhaps matches TRBD1 (6 bases). This receptor was identified in a man in his late teens or twenties in good health and CMV-seropositive. The sequencing input was PBMCs. CDR3 sequence: CASLGQPNTEAFF. The CDR3 nucleotides are TGCGCCAGCTTAGGACAGCCGAACACTGAAGCTTTCTTT.